Following are 14 T cell receptor beta chains from one sample sequenced in a study of blood T cell repertoires in COVID-19. Repertoires were generated with immunoSEQ multiplex PCR, while TCRdb's copy carries only in-frame clones and drops some. The sample yields about 36,000 clones, roughly nine tenths seen once. Sequencing input: peripheral blood. The receptors shown here come from a human donor in a cohort sampled during active COVID-19.

CDR3 DNA sequence: TGTGCCAGCCGTCGAGCCCCTGAAGCTTTCTTT. Its translation is CASRRAPEAFF. The chain recombines TRBV7-9 with TRBJ1-1, with no clear D. V shed 8 bases and J shed 6 bases, with 10 bases lying between them. Germline loops: CDR1 SEHNR, CDR2 FQNEAQ (reference sequence). CDR3 length: 11 residues.

The genes are TRBV11-2 and TRBJ2-4; the D is unclear. This CDR3 is built from 15 residues. Trimming removed 3 bases from V and 3 bases from J, with 12 bases in between. Germline V gene lookup returns CDR1 SGHAT and CDR2 FQNNGV. The CDR3 coding sequence is TGTGCCAGCAGCTTTGAGTTTTCAGGCAAAAACATTCAGTACTTC. Protein: CASSFEFSGKNIQYF.

CDR3 sequence: CASSYGGVSTDTQYF. CDR3 coding DNA: TGTGCCAGCAGTTACGGCGGGGTTTCCACAGATACGCAGTATTTT. V usage is TRBV6-5 and J usage is TRBJ2-3; maybe TRBD2 (6 bases). V shed 2 bases and J shed 2 bases, with 11 bases lying between them. CDR3 size: 15 residues. Germline assignment: CDR1 MNHEY and CDR2 SVGAGI.

This clone was seen just once. This chain connects TRBV19 to TRBJ2-1; D may be TRBD2 (6 bases). The germline gives CDR1 LNHDA, CDR2 SQIVND (reference sequence). The CDR3 loop spans 15 amino acids. Trimming removed 3 bases from V and 8 bases from J, with 17 bases in between. CDR3 loop: CASSMGGIGEDEQFF. DNA of the CDR3: TGTGCCAGTAGTATGGGCGGGATTGGGGAGGATGAGCAGTTCTTC.

The chain uses TRBV28 and TRBJ2-7; D possibly corresponds to TRBD1 (6 bases). The CDR3 loop spans 13 amino acids. The V gene lost 7 bases and the J gene lost 3 bases, with 13 bases spanning the gap. Per the germline V gene, CDR1 is MDHEN and CDR2 is SYDVKM. The CDR3 protein is CASTTGSLYEQYF. CDR3 in DNA: TGTGCCAGCACGACAGGTTCCCTCTACGAGCAGTACTTC.

The CDR3 nucleotides read TGCAGCGTTGGGACAGGGGGGAACTATGGCTACACCTTC. It specifies CSVGTGGNYGYTF. The chain combines TRBV29-1 with TRBJ1-2; TRBD1 aligns across 10 bases. Germline V lookup: CDR1 SQVTM, CDR2 ANQGSEA. The CDR3 has 13 amino acids. V lost 4 bases, J lost 2 bases, and 1 base stayed unmatched.

The chain has TRBV28 and TRBJ2-1; D is perhaps TRBD1 (6 bases). The V end lost 4 bases, the J end lost 7 bases, and 8 bases lay between the germline ends. Germline V gene lookup returns CDR1 MDHEN and CDR2 SYDVKM. This CDR3 is built from 12 residues. The CDR3 spells CASSYRVNEQFF. DNA of the CDR3: TGTGCCAGCAGTTACAGGGTAAATGAGCAGTTCTTC.

The chain employs TRBV2 and TRBJ2-5; no clear D gene. Trimming removed 6 bases at V and 5 bases at J, with 10 bases between. CDR3 length: 12 amino acids. In germline, CDR1 is SNHLY, CDR2 FYNNEI. CDR3 protein: CASRETGETQYF. The DNA for the CDR3 is TGTGCCAGCAGGGAGACTGGGGAGACCCAGTACTTC.

The V call is TRBV5-4, the J call TRBJ2-5; TRBD1 might be the D (5 bases). From germline, CDR1 is SGHNT and CDR2 YYREEE (reference sequence). With 0 bases removed from V and 7 bases from J, the gap between germline ends came to 10 bases. The CDR3 sequence is 13 residues long. The CDR3 spells CASSLAGSGTQYF. CDR3 in DNA: TGTGCCAGCAGCTTGGCAGGGTCTGGGACCCAGTACTTC.

This clone came up a few times. V usage is TRBV19 and J usage is TRBJ1-6; 10 positions match TRBD1. Germline values: CDR1 LNHDA, CDR2 SQIVND (reference sequence). CDR3 size: 14 residues. With V trimmed by 6 bases and J by 8 bases, 4 bases remained unmatched. The CDR3 loop is CASSTGTGDSPLHF. CDR3 DNA: TGTGCCAGTAGCACCGGGACAGGGGATTCACCCCTCCACTTT.

This chain uses TRBV9 with TRBJ2-1; a possible D gene is TRBD1 (6 bases). Trimming removed 0 bases at V and 0 bases at J, with 7 bases between. This CDR3 has 15 residues. Germline V gives CDR1 SGDLS, CDR2 YYNGEE. In nucleotides, the CDR3 is TGTGCCAGCAGCGTAGCGACAGGCTCCTACAATGAGCAGTTCTTC. Protein: CASSVATGSYNEQFF.

The CDR3 sequence: CASSLRRGLDTGELFF. DNA of the CDR3: TGTGCCAGCAGCTTACGTAGGGGCCTTGACACCGGGGAGCTGTTTTTT. The chain carries TRBV7-2 and TRBJ2-2; TRBD1 might be the D (5 bases). CDR3 size: 16 residues. Germline loops: CDR1 SGHTA, CDR2 FQGNSA. V gave up 2 bases and J gave up 3 bases, with 13 bases separating them.

This chain links TRBV9 with TRBJ2-3; TRBD2 might be the D (5 bases). The CDR3 has 16 residues. Germline V gene sequence: CDR1 SGDLS, CDR2 YYNGEE. V was clipped by 6 bases and J by 0 bases, with 17 bases between them. The CDR3 loop is CASKPRSVASTDTQYF. CDR3 coding DNA: TGTGCCAGCAAACCCCGATCGGTAGCGAGCACAGATACGCAGTATTTT.

The CDR3 bases are TGTGCTAGTGGTTTGGTACTGGCAGGGCAAGAGACCCAGTACTTC. Amino acid sequence: CASGLVLAGQETQYF. The chain employs TRBV12-5 and TRBJ2-5; possibly TRBD1 for D (5 bases). The V end lost 0 bases, the J end lost 2 bases, and 10 bases lay between the germline ends. CDR3 length: 15 residues. Germline CDR1 LGHNT, CDR2 FRNRAP. Full variable domain (missing parts from reference TRBV12-5 and TRBJ2-5): DARVTQTPRHKVTEMGQEVTMRCQPILGHNTVFWYRQTMMQGLELLAYFRNRAPLDDSGMPKDRFSAEMPDATLATLKIQPSEPRDSAVYFCASGLVLAGQETQYFGPGTRLLVL.